This TCR beta chain was sequenced in a study of blood T cell repertoires in COVID-19 (dated by TCRdb to 2020 to 2022). A note on the overall study: Samples from collaborators originated in the United States, Italy and Spain and spanned both the acute and convalescent phases of COVID-19. Deeply sampled blood TCRbeta repertoires from subjects exposed to, actively infected with, or recovered from COVID-19 were included in the dataset. The material from the prospective study consisted of cDNA or gDNA derived from T cells, B-cell-depleted T cells, or PBMCs. HLA class I and class II types, where available, came from metadata supplied by the sample provider rather than from assay-based typing. The repertoires were released in a freely available public database intended as a resource for research on the immune response to SARS-CoV-2. Samples were obtained from the ongoing ImmuneRACE study (first 160 participants) and from some 1,200 subjects provided by 6 global collaborators. Sample metadata almost always included a de-identified subject ID, COVID-19 status, age in years and sex. Here is what the overall study found, with its caveats: The quantity of clinical and demographic metadata differed by source and by participant and was supplied without curation.

TCRbeta CDR3 regions were amplified from genomic DNA using the immunoSEQ Assay, a bias-controlled multiplex PCR. The source study handled its data this way. Nucleated cell counts per sample were estimated from amplification of reference gene primers within the assay. Sequence reads were collapsed and filtered to measure the absolute abundance of every unique TCRbeta CDR3 rearrangement. For each sample, productive Simpson clonality was calculated as the square root of Simpson's diversity index across productive rearrangements. In TCRdb, the immuneACCESS table is reduced to in-frame sequences with V and J assigned. These tables do not hold every clone; where another copy was compared, an unresolved V gene accounts for under half, and the others remain unexplained. The V and J calls and clone size were taken over from that table, and D and trimming were inferred from the DNA. Across this sample there are some 70,000 clones, with approximately 80% seen only once. The top ten clones comprise more than 12% of the sample.

Of note for this clone: Its antigen target is currently unknown. No base quality values were provided; no much bigger clone lies one nucleotide off.

At one collaborating source in Seattle, patients were enrolled during active infection and were followed longitudinally through the course of disease. Each collaborating institution followed its own protocols to collect whole blood in K2EDTA tubes. For TCRbeta analysis, collaborators shipped samples as frozen whole blood, isolated PBMCs, or DNA extracted from either of those sample types. Clipping removes 4 bases from V and 0 bases from J, with 3 as the unmatched junction base count. The germline V gene encodes CDR1 SGDLS and CDR2 YYNGEE. The CDR3, from cysteine to phenylalanine, totals 15 residues. The entry retains the CDR3 DNA only, 45 bases that are in frame from base 1.

Sample: peripheral blood. Recombination linked TRBV9 to TRBJ1-4; TRBD1 aligns with 7 central bases. The sequence was obtained from a man aged 60 to 75 with COVID-19, enrolled during active disease. The DNA reads as follows: TGTGCCAGCAGCACCCAGGGGGCAACTAATGAAAAACTGTTTTTT. Its amino acids are CASSTQGATNEKLFF.